This T cell receptor beta chain is drawn from a study of T cells in Graves' hyperthyroidism and ophthalmopathy. Study background: Peripheral blood was drawn at first diagnosis, prior to all treatment.

A few counts support this clonotype. The antigen is not known. Study findings and constraints: The model identified upcoming ophthalmopathy a median about six months ahead of onset.

Blood was drawn at first hyperthyroidism diagnosis, before any ophthalmopathy symptoms. The CDR3 regions of TCR beta were amplified from RNA transcripts. HTBI primers were employed in a first-round RT-PCR of the TCR CDR3. Using its own MiXCR run on the multiplex PCR reads, TCRdb lists one record per CDR3 protein. The data show about 770,000 distinct CDR3 sequences, over 15% seen once. This CDR3 has 14 amino acids. V lost 5 bases and J lost 0, with 8 bases in between. CDR1 and CDR2 from the germline V gene are LGHNT and FRNRAP. Material for sequencing was blood. The clonotype originates from a woman aged 50 to 65 with Graves' hyperthyroidism that later progressed to Graves' ophthalmopathy. The chain combines TRBV12-5 with TRBJ1-3; D not certain. The CDR3 DNA reads TGTGCTAGTGGTCCAGCTTACTCTGGAAACACCATATATTTT. Translated: CASGPAYSGNTIYF.